This TCR beta chain was sequenced during a study of T cells in localized non-small cell lung cancer. Study results and limitations: Clonality of T cells reached its maximum in uninvolved adjacent lung, surpassing tumor. Longer survival (overall) was linked to higher T cell density in blood. Heterogeneity within the tumor remains possible, as just one region underwent sequencing. Within adjacent lung there appeared a median around 60 of the top 100 tumor clones.

Comments on this clone: Its antigen is as yet unknown.

The assay was immunoSEQ multiplex PCR, and TCRdb's table has in-frame clones only and misses some. The sample yields tens of thousands of clones, around 87% seen once. The V gene lost 3 bases and the J gene lost 7 bases, with 16 bases spanning the gap. Looked up from germline, CDR1 is LNHDA and CDR2 is SQIVND (reference sequence). The CDR3 loop spans 16 amino acids. Sample: PBMCs, taken before any cancer treatment. The J gene is TRBJ1-6, the V gene TRBV19; weak D call: TRBD1 (5 bases). This receptor was obtained from a man aged 35-69 years with stage II squamous cell lung carcinoma. The CDR3 protein is CASSISWTIKNSPLHF. In DNA form, the CDR3 reads TGTGCCAGTAGTATTTCCTGGACAATCAAGAATTCACCCCTCCACTTT.